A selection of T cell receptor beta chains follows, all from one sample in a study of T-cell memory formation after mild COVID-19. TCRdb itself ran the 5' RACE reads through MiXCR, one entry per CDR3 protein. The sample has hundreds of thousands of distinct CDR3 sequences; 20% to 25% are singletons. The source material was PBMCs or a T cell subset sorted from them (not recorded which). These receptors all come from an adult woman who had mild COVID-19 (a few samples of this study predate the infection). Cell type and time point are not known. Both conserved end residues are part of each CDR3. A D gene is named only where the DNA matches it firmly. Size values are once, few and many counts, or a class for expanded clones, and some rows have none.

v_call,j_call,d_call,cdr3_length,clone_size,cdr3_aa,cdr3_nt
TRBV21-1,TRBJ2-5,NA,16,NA,CASSKAGGGGEETQYF,TGTGCCAGCAGCAAAGCGGGGGGAGGAGGGGAAGAGACCCAGTACTTC
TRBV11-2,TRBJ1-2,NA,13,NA,CASSFPSSYGYTF,TGTGCCAGCAGCTTCCCGAGCTCCTATGGCTACACCTTC
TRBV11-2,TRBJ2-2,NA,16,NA,CASDHRGASGPGELFF,TGTGCCAGCGACCACCGGGGGGCCAGCGGGCCCGGGGAGCTGTTTTTT
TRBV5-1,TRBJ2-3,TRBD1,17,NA,CASSLVVTGGYTDTQYF,TGCGCCAGCAGCTTGGTGGTCACAGGGGGCTACACAGATACGCAGTATTTT
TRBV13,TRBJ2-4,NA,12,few,CASSLSTGVQYF,TGTGCCAGCAGCTTAAGCACGGGGGTACAGTACTTC
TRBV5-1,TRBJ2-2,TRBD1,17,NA,CASSSASTGPGTGELFF,TGCGCCAGCAGCAGCGCGTCGACAGGGCCGGGCACCGGGGAGCTGTTTTTT
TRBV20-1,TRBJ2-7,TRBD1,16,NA,CSASQTLGTVRYEQYF,TGCAGTGCTAGCCAAACCCTCGGGACAGTGCGCTACGAGCAGTACTTC
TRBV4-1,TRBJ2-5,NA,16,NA,CASSRLPGQRAETQYF,TGCGCCAGCAGCCGCCTACCGGGACAACGGGCAGAGACCCAGTACTTC
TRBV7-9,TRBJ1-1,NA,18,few,CASSSHPSRTPGMTEAFF,TGTGCCAGCAGCTCCCATCCTTCGAGGACACCTGGGATGACTGAAGCTTTCTTT
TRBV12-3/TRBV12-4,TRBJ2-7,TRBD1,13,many,CASRDRRSYEQYF,TGTGCCAGCCGGGACAGGAGATCCTACGAGCAGTACTTC
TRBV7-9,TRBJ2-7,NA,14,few,CASRSGQFPYEQYF,TGTGCCAGCAGGTCTGGGCAGTTTCCCTACGAGCAGTACTTC
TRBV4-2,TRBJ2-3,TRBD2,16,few,CASSQEETSGGDTQYF,TGTGCCAGCAGCCAAGAGGAGACTAGCGGGGGAGATACGCAGTATTTT
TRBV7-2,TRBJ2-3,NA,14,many,CASSLEAGTDTQYF,TGTGCCAGCAGCTTAGAGGCGGGCACAGATACGCAGTATTTT
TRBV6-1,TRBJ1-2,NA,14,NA,CAAEGGARSYGYTF,TGTGCCGCCGAAGGGGGGGCGCGAAGCTATGGCTACACCTTC
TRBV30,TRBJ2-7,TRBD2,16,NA,CAWSPSGSFLVYEQYF,TGTGCCTGGAGTCCTAGCGGTTCTTTCCTGGTCTACGAGCAGTACTTC
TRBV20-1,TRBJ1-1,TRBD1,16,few,CSARHSGTGVNLEAFF,TGCAGTGCTAGACACTCCGGGACAGGGGTCAACCTTGAAGCTTTCTTT
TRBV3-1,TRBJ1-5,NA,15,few,CASSTAGRIGQPQHF,TGTGCCAGCAGCACGGCAGGGAGGATTGGACAGCCCCAGCATTTT
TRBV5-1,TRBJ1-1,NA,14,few,CASSLDATLYEAFF,TGCGCCAGCAGCTTGGACGCGACGCTTTATGAAGCTTTCTTT